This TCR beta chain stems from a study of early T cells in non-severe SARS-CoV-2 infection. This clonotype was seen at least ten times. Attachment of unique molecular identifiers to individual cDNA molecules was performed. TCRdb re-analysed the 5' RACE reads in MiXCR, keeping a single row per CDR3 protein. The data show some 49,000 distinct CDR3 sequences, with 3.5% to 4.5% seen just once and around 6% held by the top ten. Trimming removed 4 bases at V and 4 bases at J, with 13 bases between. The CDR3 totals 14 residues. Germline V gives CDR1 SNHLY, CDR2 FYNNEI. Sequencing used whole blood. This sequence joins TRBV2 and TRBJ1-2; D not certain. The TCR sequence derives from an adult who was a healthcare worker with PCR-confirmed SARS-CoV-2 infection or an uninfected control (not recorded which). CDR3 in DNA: TGTGCCAGCAGTGGCACGGACGCAAGCTATGGCTACACCTTC. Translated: CASSGTDASYGYTF.